The entry that follows covers one TCR beta chain sequence. The entry originates in a study of shared clonotypes between healthy human individuals. Method: immunoSEQ multiplex PCR; TCRdb's copy keeps in-frame clones and lacks some. The sample has 2 million to 2.5 million clones, roughly 90% seen once. V was pared by 4 bases and J by 4 bases, with 14 bases between. The CDR3 contains 16 residues. Germline V gene data show CDR1 as SGHTA and CDR2 as FQGNSA. The sequencing input was naive CD4+ T cells from PBMCs. Subset defined: CD45RA+ positively selected. This clonotype was sampled from a man aged 18 to 30 in good health. Some clones in this sample may be carry-over from other donors' samples. The chain couples TRBV7-2 to TRBJ2-6, with D perhaps assigned TRBD1 or TRBD2 (5 bases each). The CDR3 nucleotides are TGTGCCAGCAGCTCCGGGGTAGGGGTCGGGGCCAACGTCCTGACTTTC. Translation gives CASSSGVGVGANVLTF. Combining the CDR3 with reference TRBV7-2 and TRBJ2-6 gives the whole variable domain GAGVSQSPSNKVTEKGKDVELRCDPISGHTALYWYRQSLGQGLEFLIYFQGNSAPDKSGLPSDRFSAERTGGSVSTLTIQRTQQEDSAVYLCASSSGVGVGANVLTFGAGSRLTVL.